The 26 T cell receptor beta chains reported below all come from one sample, sequenced in a study of tissue T cells after allogeneic stem cell transplantation. Stated time point: mouse harvest day 7 after allogeneic transplant. Tail vein injection delivered 10^7 T-cell-depleted bone marrow cells and 10^6 splenic CD5+ T cells. Generated by immunoSEQ multiplex PCR, the TCRdb table keeps only in-frame clones and is missing some. The repertoire holds several thousand clones, with 45% to 50% as singletons. The sequenced material came from gut tissue. Receptors were obtained from a female BALB/c mouse given C57BL/6 T cells with graft-versus-host disease after an allogeneic hematopoietic cell transplant.

In this sample, this clone is medium-sized. Germline and genes here are mouse. The read ends 1 residue early relative to the CDR3; the germline J gene fills the gap. This sample includes further DNA sequences coding for the same CDR3. V usage is TRBV26 and J usage is TRBJ2-7, with D uncertain. The CDR3 runs 14 residues. The germline V gene encodes CDR1 KGHPV and CDR2 FQNQEV (reference sequence). V gave up 2 bases and J gave up 0 bases, with 8 bases separating them. CDR3 in amino acids: CASSLRQSSYEQYF. Incomplete CDR3 DNA: TGTGCCAGCAGTCTGAGACAAAGCTCCTATGAACAGTAC.

Turning to this clone: The gene symbols are mouse symbols. The CDR3 end is not reached by the read, which stops 1 residue before it; the germline J gene fills it in. V gene TRBV26 combines with J gene TRBJ1-4; D possibly corresponds to TRBD1 (5 bases). The CDR3 covers 14 residues. Germline assignment: CDR1 KGHPV and CDR2 FQNQEV (reference sequence). V dropped 4 bases and J dropped 0 bases, with 6 bases sitting between them. The covered CDR3 bases are TGTGCCAGCAGTCGGACACTTTCCAACGAAAGATTATTT. It codes for CASSRTLSNERLF. The CDR3 as a whole reads CASSRTLSNERLFF.

This clone is termed medium-sized (0.01 to 0.1%). Gene names and germline refer to mouse. The sequence runs out 1 residue before the end of the CDR3; the remainder is reconstructed from the germline J gene. The rearrangement uses TRBV13-3 and TRBJ2-2, with 7 bases identical to TRBD1. Trimming removed 2 bases from V and 7 bases from J; junction bases left unmatched: 5. This CDR3 contains 14 residues. Germline V gene data show CDR1 as NNHDY and CDR2 as SYVADS. The CDR3 protein is CASSEGRGYGQLYF. The sequenced part of the CDR3 DNA is TGTGCCAGCAGTGAAGGCAGGGGGTACGGGCAGCTCTAC. The full variable domain, rest sourced from reference TRBV13-3 and TRBJ2-2, is EAAVTQSPRSKVAVTGGKVTLSCHQTNNHDYMYWYRQDTGHGLRLIHYSYVADSTEKGDIPDGYKASRPSQENFSLILELASLSQTAVYFCASSEGRGYGQLYFGEGSKLTVL.

Of note for this clone: Mouse names are used for the genes. Sequencing ends 1 residue short of the CDR3 end; the germline J gene provides the rest. The chain employs TRBV26 and TRBJ1-3, with 11 bases lining up with TRBD1. CDR3 length: 15 amino acids. Germline values: CDR1 KGHPV, CDR2 FQNQEV (reference sequence). Trimming removed 4 bases from V and 2 bases from J; junction bases left unmatched: 1. CDR3 DNA, as far as it was read: TGTGCCAGCAGTCCGGGACAGGGGGCTGGAAATACGCTCTAT. It encodes CASSPGQGAGNTLY. The full CDR3 reads CASSPGQGAGNTLYF.

In this sample, this clone turned up a few times. Gene names and germline refer to mouse. The covered CDR3 bases are TGTGCCAGCAGCCGGGACAGGAACAACCAGGCTCCGCTT. Translated, it gives CASSRDRNNQAPL. The complete CDR3 reads CASSRDRNNQAPLF. The rearrangement links TRBV2 to TRBJ1-5, with 8 bases fitting TRBD1. The CDR3 extends 1 residue past the end of the read, so its final part is completed from the germline J gene. Germline trimming cut 4 bases from V and 1 base from J; bases unmatched to any gene: 0. The CDR3 covers 14 residues. Germline V gene sequence: CDR1 LGHNA, CDR2 YSYQKL.

About this clone: The gene symbols are mouse symbols. The read finishes 1 residue shy of the CDR3 end, and the germline J gene is used to complete it. J is TRBJ1-3 and V is TRBV26, with unresolved D. Germline V gives CDR1 KGHPV, CDR2 FQNQEV (reference sequence). The germline V and J ends were trimmed by 3 bases and 1 base, with 7 bases remaining between them. The CDR3 spans 14 residues. Here the CDR3 reads CASSLQQSGNTLYF. The CDR3 DNA, read in part, is TGTGCCAGCAGTCTCCAGCAGTCTGGAAATACGCTCTAT. The variable domain in full, with the rest retrieved from reference TRBV26 and TRBJ1-3, is NSKVIQTPRYLVKGQGQKAKMRCIPEKGHPVVFWYQQNKNNEFKFLINFQNQEVLQQIDMTEKRFSAECPSNSPCSLEIQSSEAGDSALYLCASSLQQSGNTLYFGEGSRLIVV.

This clone was observed once. The gene symbols are mouse symbols. The read stops 1 residue short of the end of the CDR3; the missing end is completed from the germline J gene. The J gene is TRBJ2-4, the V gene TRBV13-2; 10 bases are a match to TRBD2. The J segment lost 0 bases and the V segment lost 1 base, leaving 5 bases of the junction unmatched. CDR1 is NNHNN and CDR2 is SYGAGS in the germline V gene (reference sequence). The CDR3 has 17 amino acids. CDR3 protein: CASGDTGTGASQNTLYF. The CDR3 bases that were read are TGTGCCAGCGGTGATACGGGGACTGGGGCTAGTCAAAACACCTTGTAC.

Remarks on this clone: Gene labels here are mouse ones. The read falls 1 residue short of the CDR3 end, and the missing part is taken from the germline J gene. The V call is TRBV26, the J call TRBJ1-1, with a tentative D call TRBD1 (5 bases). V lost 4 bases and J 7 bases, leaving 7 bases between the germline ends. This CDR3 is 11 amino acids long. Germline CDR1 is KGHPV and CDR2 is FQNQEV (reference sequence). The covered CDR3 bases are TGTGCCAGCAGTCGGGGCAGAGAAGTCTTC. Translated, it gives CASSRGREVF. The full CDR3 sequence reads CASSRGREVFF.

Of note for this clone: Gene names follow the mouse nomenclature. Read coverage stops 1 residue before the CDR3 terminus; the germline J gene supplies the remainder. This rearrangement joins TRBV16 to TRBJ2-5, with D possibly being TRBD1 or TRBD2 (6 bases each). The CDR3 is 14 residues long. The germline V gene encodes CDR1 SGHSA and CDR2 FRNQAP. Between the trimmed V and J ends, which lost 1 base and 3 bases, there was a span of 8 bases. CDR3 residues: CASSLAGAQDTQYF. CDR3 DNA (partial): TGTGCAAGCAGCTTAGCGGGGGCTCAAGACACCCAGTAC.

About this clone itself: Its ends do not fully match the called genes, so a read error is possible. The gene names given are mouse names. Read coverage stops 1 residue before the CDR3 terminus; the germline J gene supplies the remainder. Other DNA sequences from this sample encode an identical CDR3 as well. V usage is TRBV16 and J usage is TRBJ1-4, with a tentative D call TRBD1 (6 bases). Looked up from germline, CDR1 is SGHSA and CDR2 is FRNQAP. The CDR3 sequence is 12 residues long. CDR3 bases read: TGTGCGAGCAGGGACAACAACGAAAGATTATTT. It yields the protein CASRDNNERLF. The whole CDR3 protein is CASRDNNERLFF.

With respect to this clone: These gene names are mouse names. The CDR3 extends 1 residue past the end of the read, so its final part is completed from the germline J gene. The V call is TRBV12-2, the J call TRBJ1-3; a possible D gene is TRBD1 (6 bases). Germline CDR1 is SGHLS and CDR2 is HYDKME. With 1 base removed from V and 1 base from J, the gap between germline ends came to 10 bases. The CDR3 loop spans 15 amino acids. The CDR3: CASSLGRGSGNTLYF. The sequenced CDR3 bases are TGTGCCAGCTCTCTGGGCAGGGGATCTGGAAATACGCTCTAT.

This clone was seen more than once but under ten times. Gene names and germline match the mouse. The read terminates 1 residue before the CDR3 end, so the remaining end is supplied by the germline J gene. The V and J genes are TRBV26 and TRBJ1-2, with 12 nucleotides matching TRBD1. Germline values: CDR1 KGHPV, CDR2 FQNQEV (reference sequence). Trimming took 0 bases from V and 3 from J; bases not matched to a gene: 2. The CDR3 totals 16 residues. Partial CDR3 DNA: TGTGCCAGCAGTCTGTCGGGGACAGGGGGCGACTCCGACTACACC. Its translation: CASSLSGTGGDSDYT. The CDR3, in full, reads CASSLSGTGGDSDYTF.

Of note for this clone: Each gene name is a mouse one. The read ends 1 residue before the CDR3 terminus; that terminus is restored from the germline J gene. J is TRBJ1-6 and V is TRBV3; D not certain. TRBJ1-6 is an ORF for which the function is uncertain. Germline CDR1 SNHLY, CDR2 FYNGKV (reference sequence). CDR3 size: 13 residues. Trimming left V 1 base short and J 7 bases short, with 5 bases between. The CDR3 loop is CASSLGGNSPLYF. The sequenced CDR3 bases are TGTGCCAGCAGCTTAGGTGGGAATTCGCCCCTCTAC.

This clone was seen a single time. The gene names given are mouse names. The read terminates 1 residue before the CDR3 end, so the remaining end is supplied by the germline J gene. V is TRBV26 and J is TRBJ2-7, with TRBD1 identical over 7 bases. Unmatched junction bases numbered 4, after V lost 4 bases and J lost 4 bases. This CDR3 spans 13 amino acids. Germline lookup yields CDR1 KGHPV and CDR2 FQNQEV (reference sequence). The part of the CDR3 DNA that was read is TGTGCCAGCAGTCCTGGGACAGCATATGAACAGTAC. This sequence encodes CASSPGTAYEQY. The entire CDR3 reads CASSPGTAYEQYF.

Points on this clone: These gene names are mouse names. The sequenced part of the CDR3 DNA is TGTGCCAGCACTGGGTATAGTCAAAACACCTTGTAC. It yields the protein CASTGYSQNTLY. The whole CDR3 sequence reads CASTGYSQNTLYF. The chain combines TRBV26 with TRBJ2-4; tentatively, D is TRBD2 (5 bases). The read ends 1 residue shy of where the CDR3 ends; the end is completed using the germline J gene. Deletions cut 7 bases from V and 0 bases from J, with 8 bases between. CDR3 size: 13 residues. From germline, CDR1 is KGHPV and CDR2 FQNQEV (reference sequence).

Comments on this clone: Genes and germline come from the mouse. Sequencing ends 1 residue short of the CDR3 end; the germline J gene provides the rest. The chain uses TRBV13-1 and TRBJ2-1; 9 positions agree with TRBD2. In germline, CDR1 is NSHNY, CDR2 SYGAGN. Trimming removed 5 bases from V and 4 bases from J; junction bases left unmatched: 4. This CDR3 comprises 14 residues. The CDR3 loop is CASSAGGGYAEQFF. The CDR3 bases that were read are TGTGCCAGCAGCGCTGGGGGGGGGTATGCTGAGCAGTTC.

As regards this clone: Gene and germline names: mouse. Coverage ceases 1 residue before the CDR3 finishes, and the germline J gene fills in the end. The J gene is TRBJ1-1, the V gene TRBV23; the table's D call of TRBD1 was not tested on the DNA. CDR3 size: 14 residues. CDR1 is KGHTA and CDR2 is FQNQQP in the germline V gene. This chain's CDR3 is CSSSRTGGDTEVFF. CDR3 bases read: TGCTCCAGCAGTCGGACAGGGGGCGACACAGAAGTCTTC.

This clone was counted a few times. Mouse germline and gene names are used. The read terminates 1 residue before the CDR3 end, so the remaining end is supplied by the germline J gene. The same CDR3 can be traced to other DNA sequences in this sample. The chain recombines TRBV26 with TRBJ2-2; no definite D call. Germline V gives CDR1 KGHPV, CDR2 FQNQEV (reference sequence). Deletions cut 4 bases from V and 0 bases from J, with 6 bases between. This CDR3 comprises 14 residues. The CDR3 bases that were read are TGTGCCAGCAGTCCCGGCGCAAACACCGGGCAGCTCTAC. Its translation: CASSPGANTGQLY. From start to end, the CDR3 is CASSPGANTGQLYF. The full variable domain, with the rest looked up from reference TRBV26 and TRBJ2-2, is NSKVIQTPRYLVKGQGQKAKMRCIPEKGHPVVFWYQQNKNNEFKFLINFQNQEVLQQIDMTEKRFSAECPSNSPCSLEIQSSEAGDSALYLCASSPGANTGQLYFGEGSKLTVL.

This clone was detected a few times. Any gene name here is a mouse gene name. Partial CDR3 DNA: TGTGCCAGCTCTCCGACAACTAGTCAAAACACCTTGTAC. Protein sequence: CASSPTTSQNTLY. The whole CDR3 sequence is CASSPTTSQNTLYF. The V call is TRBV12-1, the J call TRBJ2-4; D gene uncertain. The read ends 1 residue shy of where the CDR3 ends; the end is completed using the germline J gene. This CDR3 spans 14 amino acids. The germline gives CDR1 SGHSN, CDR2 HYEKVE. V was trimmed by 2 bases and J by 0 bases, leaving 8 bases between them. The full variable domain, rest sourced from reference TRBV12-1 and TRBJ2-4, is DSGVVQSPRHIIKEKGGRSVLTCIPISGHSNVVWYQQTLGKELKFLIQHYEKVERDKGFLPSRFSVQQFDDYHSEMNMSALELEDSAMYFCASSPTTSQNTLYFGAGTRLSVL.

This clone was counted only a few times. The genes are named according to mouse. The CDR3 end is not reached by the read, which stops 1 residue before it; the germline J gene fills it in. The chain uses TRBV26 and TRBJ1-4, with D unclear. Trimming pared 2 bases from V and 4 bases from J, leaving 5 bases between. CDR1 and CDR2 (germline): KGHPV, FQNQEV (reference sequence). The CDR3 has 13 residues. The CDR3 reads CASSLHNNERLFF. The CDR3 bases that were read are TGTGCCAGCAGTCTGCACAACAACGAAAGATTATTT.

This clone was counted a few times. The gene symbols are mouse symbols. Read coverage stops 1 residue before the CDR3 terminus; the germline J gene supplies the remainder. The V gene is TRBV1, the J gene TRBJ2-7, with D uncertain. Germline assignment: CDR1 NSQYPW and CDR2 LRSPGD (reference sequence). V lost 1 base and J 3 bases, leaving 7 bases between the germline ends. There are 13 residues in the CDR3. Incomplete CDR3 DNA: TGCACCTGCAGTGCAGTCACCCTCTATGAACAGTAC. Translation: CTCSAVTLYEQY. The complete CDR3 sequence is CTCSAVTLYEQYF.

As regards this clone: Gene names are the mouse ones. Read coverage stops 1 residue before the CDR3 terminus; the germline J gene supplies the remainder. V is TRBV15 and J is TRBJ1-3; possibly TRBD1 for D (5 bases). The CDR3 spans 14 residues. Germline V gene sequence: CDR1 SGHND, CDR2 FRSKSL. The V end lost 5 bases, the J end lost 0 bases, and 8 bases lay between the germline ends. The CDR3 sequence: CASSLDSSGNTLYF. The sequenced part of the CDR3 DNA is TGTGCCAGCAGTCTCGACAGTTCTGGAAATACGCTCTAT.

To note about this clone: The gene names given are mouse names. The CDR3 end falls 1 residue outside the read, so it is completed with the germline J gene. This sequence joins TRBV23 and TRBJ2-7; the table calls TRBD2, which could not be checked here. In germline, CDR1 is KGHTA, CDR2 FQNQQP. The CDR3 is 16 amino acids. This CDR3 is CSSSQLGGLSSYEQYF. CDR3 DNA (partial): TGCTCCAGCAGTCAACTGGGGGGGCTTAGCTCCTATGAACAGTAC.

Of note for this clone: A far larger clone is off by one base, so a read error is likely. The genes are named according to mouse. The CDR3 is cut off 1 residue early in the read; its end comes from the germline J gene. The chain combines TRBV13-1 with TRBJ1-2, with D uncertain. The V and J ends lost 3 bases and 0 bases respectively, with 9 bases between them. The CDR3 is 14 amino acids. The germline gives CDR1 NSHNY, CDR2 SYGAGN. Here the CDR3 reads CASSASKSNSDYTF. The part of the CDR3 DNA that was read is TGTGCCAGCAGTGCCTCCAAATCAAACTCCGACTACACC.

As to this clone: One junction end disagrees with the germline gene, perhaps due to a read error. Genes and germline are mouse. The read halts 1 residue ahead of the CDR3 end, with the missing end drawn from the germline J gene. The V call is TRBV31, the J call TRBJ2-7; 10 bases are a match to TRBD2. This CDR3 spans 14 amino acids. Germline CDR1 is GKSSPN and CDR2 is SITVG. The CDR3 is CARSLGTGEYEQYF. CDR3 bases read: TGTGCCCGGAGTCTAGGGACTGGGGAATATGAACAGTAC.

A word on this clone: Gene labels here are mouse ones. The CDR3 bases that were read are TGCTCCAGCAGTCAAGAGGGGGGAAACACAGAAGTCTTC. Its protein product is CSSSQEGGNTEVF. The CDR3, in full, reads CSSSQEGGNTEVFF. The rearrangement uses TRBV23 and TRBJ1-1. The read terminates 1 residue before the CDR3 end, so the remaining end is supplied by the germline J gene. Germline V gene sequence: CDR1 KGHTA, CDR2 FQNQQP. CDR3 length: 14 amino acids.